The rows below give T cell receptor beta chains drawn from one sample of a study of cytomegalovirus exposure and HLA in healthy donors. Measured with immunoSEQ multiplex PCR; TCRdb has only the in-frame clones, and not every one. Among roughly 230,000 clones, around 80% were seen once, and the ten largest hold more than 0.45%. The sequencing input was PBMCs. Receptors were obtained from a boy younger than 18 in good health and CMV-seronegative. CDR3s include the opening cysteine and the closing phenylalanine or tryptophan. Fields, in order: CDR3 length, V gene, J gene, D gene, CDR3 protein. D genes are given only for firm matches.

>20|TRBV9|TRBJ2-7|TRBD1
CASSVGTGGMGSYGTEEQYF
>12|TRBV29-1|TRBJ1-2|-
CSVDDSYYGYTF
>11|TRBV6-5|TRBJ1-1|TRBD1
CASRRDREAFF
>16|TRBV7-7|TRBJ2-5|-
CASSSPGSASQETQYF
>13|TRBV6-1|TRBJ1-1|-
CASYAAMNTEAFF
>15|TRBV30|TRBJ2-7|TRBD2
CAWSAGTSGIYEQYF
>15|TRBV19|TRBJ2-1|TRBD1
CASSRQGAPYNEQFF
>15|TRBV9|TRBJ1-4|-
CASSPGVAREEKLFF
>12|TRBV30|TRBJ1-5|-
CAWSRGNGAQHF
>15|TRBV11-2|TRBJ2-1|-
CASSLVRGEGVEQFF
>18|TRBV30|TRBJ1-1|-
CAWISDGGAYLMNTEAFF
>16|TRBV6-6|TRBJ2-3|TRBD2
CASSYGTSGGTDTQYF
>18|TRBV5-5|TRBJ1-1|-
CASSLATTARRLNTEAFF
>15|TRBV19|TRBJ2-7|TRBD1
CASSSSGGDSYEQYF
>12|TRBV11-3|TRBJ2-1|-
CASSSGYNEQFF
>14|TRBV18|TRBJ1-1|-
CASSLDRLNTEAFF
>11|TRBV7-6|TRBJ2-7|-
CASSLTGEQYF
>11|TRBV20-1|TRBJ1-1|-
CSARDQTEAFF
>13|TRBV29-1|TRBJ1-5|-
CSVRTAGNQPQHF
>15|TRBV7-8|TRBJ1-2|-
CASSLGTQTNYGYTF
>14|TRBV5-4|TRBJ2-7|-
CASSLQAGAYEQYF
>14|TRBV9|TRBJ2-1|-
CASSVYGLPEGQFF
>14|TRBV5-4|TRBJ2-1|-
CASSLEPSEGEQFF
>15|TRBV11-3|TRBJ2-1|-
CASSPQPGLPNEQFF
>15|TRBV10-1|TRBJ2-7|-
CANFPPRASSYEQYF
>16|TRBV19|TRBJ2-3|TRBD1
CASSTTGTGGTDTQYF
>14|TRBV19|TRBJ2-2|TRBD2
CASSQRDVTGELFF
>15|TRBV6-1|TRBJ1-2|TRBD1
CASSTGGAGSDGYTF
>16|TRBV4-2|TRBJ2-1|TRBD2
CASSLRTSGNYNEQFF
>15|TRBV27|TRBJ2-1|-
CASSRLNRVGNEQFF
>15|TRBV6-1|TRBJ2-3|-
CASSRDPTSTDTQYF
>15|TRBV5-4|TRBJ2-1|-
CASSYDPGSYNEQFF
>16|TRBV18|TRBJ2-7|TRBD1
CASSPQGRTGTYEQYF
>16|TRBV7-8|TRBJ1-6|-
CASSRWAGIYNSPLHF
>15|TRBV5-1|TRBJ1-1|-
CASSLSRRMNTEAFF
>14|TRBV7-3|TRBJ2-3|TRBD2
CASSPSGGPDTQYF
>16|TRBV5-1|TRBJ2-2|-
CASSLAQAANTGELFF
>17|TRBV27|TRBJ2-1|TRBD2
CASSLSLAAPSYNEQFF
>15|TRBV12-5|TRBJ2-3|-
CASGLGQYSTDTQYF
>15|TRBV6-5|TRBJ2-1|-
CASSYARPTYNEQFF
>15|TRBV11-3|TRBJ2-4|TRBD2
CASSLAGGRENIQYF
>16|TRBV10-3|TRBJ2-2|TRBD1
CAISLTGPSNTGELFF
>12|TRBV10-3|TRBJ1-2|-
CAISGEGYGYTF
>15|TRBV10-2|TRBJ2-1|TRBD2
CASSESGGTYNEQFF
>16|TRBV19|TRBJ1-3|-
CASSTPLGASGNTIYF
>16|TRBV5-4|TRBJ2-1|TRBD1
CASSPRTGKSINEQFF
>17|TRBV5-1|TRBJ2-2|TRBD2
CASSQGTSGRNTGELFF
>13|TRBV6-1|TRBJ2-1|TRBD1
CASSEGYRDRGFF